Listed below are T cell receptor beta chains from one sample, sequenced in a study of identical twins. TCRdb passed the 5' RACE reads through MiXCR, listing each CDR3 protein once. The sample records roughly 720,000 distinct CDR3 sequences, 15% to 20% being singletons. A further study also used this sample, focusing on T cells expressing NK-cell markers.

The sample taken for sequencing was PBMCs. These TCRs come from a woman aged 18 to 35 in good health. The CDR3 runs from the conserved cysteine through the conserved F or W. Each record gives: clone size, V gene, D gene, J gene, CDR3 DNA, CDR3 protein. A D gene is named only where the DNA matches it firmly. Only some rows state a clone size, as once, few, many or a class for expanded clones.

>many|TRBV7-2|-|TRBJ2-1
TGTGCCAGCAGCTTAAGCGGGCCCTACAATGAGCAGTTCTTC
CASSLSGPYNEQFF
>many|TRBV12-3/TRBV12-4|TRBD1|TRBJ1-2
TGTGCCAGCAGTTCTCAACAGGGGGCTGGTGGCTACACCTTC
CASSSQQGAGGYTF
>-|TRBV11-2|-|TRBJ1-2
TGTGCCAGCAGCTCCGACGGGTTATTCTATGGCTACACCTTC
CASSSDGLFYGYTF
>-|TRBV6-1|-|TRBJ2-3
TGTGCCAGCGCGACCGGATTTGATAGTACGCAGTATTTT
CASATGFDSTQYF
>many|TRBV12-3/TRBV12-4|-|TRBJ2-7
TGTGCCAGCAGTTTACTCCTGGGCGAGCAGTACTTC
CASSLLLGEQYF
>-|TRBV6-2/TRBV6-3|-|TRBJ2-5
TGTGCCAGCAGTTACAGGGAGAAGACCCAGTACTTC
CASSYREKTQYF
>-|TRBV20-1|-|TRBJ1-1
TGCAGTGCTAGACAGGGGCAAACTGAAGCTTTCTTT
CSARQGQTEAFF
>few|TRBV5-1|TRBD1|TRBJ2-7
TGCGCCAGCAGCCTCATACGGGGGACAGGGGTCTCCTACGAGCAGTACTTC
CASSLIRGTGVSYEQYF
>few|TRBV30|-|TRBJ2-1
TGTGCCTGGAGTGTTGGTGAGCAGTTCTTC
CAWSVGEQFF
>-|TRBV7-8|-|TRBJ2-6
TGTGCCAGCAGCTCCCCGGGGGTGTCTGGGGCCAACGTCCTGACTTTC
CASSSPGVSGANVLTF
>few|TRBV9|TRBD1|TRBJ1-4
TGTGCCAGCAGCCCGGGGGGACAGGGAGAATTTCGACTGTTTTTT
CASSPGGQGEFRLFF
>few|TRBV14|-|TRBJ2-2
TGTGCCAGCAGCCGGATAGGGGGAACGCTGGGAACCGGGGAGCTGTTTTTT
CASSRIGGTLGTGELFF
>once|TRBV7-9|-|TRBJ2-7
TGTGCCAGCAGCTTACCCAGGGCCGAGCAGTACTTC
CASSLPRAEQYF
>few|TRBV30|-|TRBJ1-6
TGTGCCTGGAGTGTCTGGCGGACCGAGGGGGCCCTCCACTTT
CAWSVWRTEGALHF
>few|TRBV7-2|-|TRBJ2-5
TGTGCCAGCAGCTTAGAGGCAGCCAGAGTAAAGACCCAGTACTTC
CASSLEAARVKTQYF
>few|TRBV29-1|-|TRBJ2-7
TGCGGGGAGACAGGGAGGTCCTACGAGCAGTACTTC
CGETGRSYEQYF
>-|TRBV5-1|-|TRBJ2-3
TGCGCCAGCAGCCCAACCGGGACATCCCCAGATACGCAGTATTTT
CASSPTGTSPDTQYF
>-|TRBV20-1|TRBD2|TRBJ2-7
TGCAGTGGCATGCCGCCGAGCGGGGCCTCTTACGAGCAGTACTTC
CSGMPPSGASYEQYF
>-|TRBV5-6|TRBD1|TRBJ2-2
TGTGCCAGCAGCTGGGGGACAGGGAGCACCGGGGAGCTGTTTTTT
CASSWGTGSTGELFF
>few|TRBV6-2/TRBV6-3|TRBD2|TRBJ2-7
TGTGCCAGCAGTTACGGACTAGCGTCTTACGAGCAGTACTTC
CASSYGLASYEQYF
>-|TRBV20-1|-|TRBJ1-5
TGCAGTGCTAGACGGGGGAAGGATCAGCCCCAGCATTTT
CSARRGKDQPQHF
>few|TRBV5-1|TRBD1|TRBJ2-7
TGCGCCAGCAGCTTGGGGCAGGGGGCTTACTACGAGCAGTACTTC
CASSLGQGAYYEQYF
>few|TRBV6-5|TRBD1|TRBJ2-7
TGTGCCAGCAGTTACTCCTCTGCAGGGGGCTCCTACGAGCAGTACTTC
CASSYSSAGGSYEQYF
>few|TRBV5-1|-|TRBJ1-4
TGCGCCAGCAGGTCAGGTGAAAAACTGTTTTTT
CASRSGEKLFF
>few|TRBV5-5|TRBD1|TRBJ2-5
TGTGCCAGCAGCCCCTGGACAGGGCCGGAGACCCAGTACTTC
CASSPWTGPETQYF
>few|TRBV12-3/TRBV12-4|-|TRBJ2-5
TGTGCCAGCAGCCTTACCCGGGGCCAAGAGACCCAGTACTTC
CASSLTRGQETQYF
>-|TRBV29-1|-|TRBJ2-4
TGCAGCGTTGAAGGGGGGGTAAAAAACATTCAGTACTTC
CSVEGGVKNIQYF
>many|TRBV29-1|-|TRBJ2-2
TGCAGCGCCATGATGCAGGTCGGGGAGCTGTTTTTT
CSAMMQVGELFF
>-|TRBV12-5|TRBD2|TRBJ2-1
TGTGCCAGCAGTTTGAGAACTAGCGGGATTAGCTCCTACAATGTGCAGTTCTTC
CASSLRTSGISSYNVQFF
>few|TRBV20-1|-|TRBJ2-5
TGCAGTGCTAGAGATAACAGGGACCCCCAAGAGACCCAGTACTTC
CSARDNRDPQETQYF
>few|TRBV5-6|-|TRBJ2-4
TGTGCCAGCACCCTTTCAGGAGCCAAAAACATTCAGTACTTC
CASTLSGAKNIQYF
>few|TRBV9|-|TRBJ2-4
TGTGCCAGCAGCGTAGAGGTCGGAGAAAACATTCAGTACTTC
CASSVEVGENIQYF
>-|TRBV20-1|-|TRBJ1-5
TGCAGTGCTAGACCGGGAACAAATCAGCCCCAGCATTTT
CSARPGTNQPQHF
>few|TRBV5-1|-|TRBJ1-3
TGCGCCAGCAGCCCCGAAAGTGGGAACACCATATATTTT
CASSPESGNTIYF
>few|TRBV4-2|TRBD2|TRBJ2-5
TGTGCCAGCAGCCAAGTTCCGGGACTAGCGGGAGTAGAGACCCAGTACTTC
CASSQVPGLAGVETQYF
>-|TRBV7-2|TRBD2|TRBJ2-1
TGTGCCAGCAGCCGACAGACTAGCGGATCCTACAATGAGCAGTTCTTC
CASSRQTSGSYNEQFF
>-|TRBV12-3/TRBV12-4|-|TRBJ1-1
TGTGCCAGCAGTTTATGGCACGACACTGAAGCTTTCTTT
CASSLWHDTEAFF
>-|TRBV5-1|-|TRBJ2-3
TGCGCCAGCAGCTGGTTAGAAGGCACGCAGTATTTT
CASSWLEGTQYF
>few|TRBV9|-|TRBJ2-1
TGTGCCAGCAGCGTAAAAGAGAGGACAGACAATGAGCAGTTCTTC
CASSVKERTDNEQFF
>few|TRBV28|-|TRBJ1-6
TGTGCCAGCGTAACAACAGGGTATAATTCACCCCTCCACTTT
CASVTTGYNSPLHF
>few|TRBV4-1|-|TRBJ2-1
TGCGCCAGCAGCCACGCTGAGGGGAATGAGCAGTTCTTC
CASSHAEGNEQFF
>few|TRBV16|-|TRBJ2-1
TGTGCCAGCAGCCATGGATCCTACAATGAGCAGTTCTTC
CASSHGSYNEQFF
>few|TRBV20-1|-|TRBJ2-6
TGCAGTGCTAGAACCCCCCCTATCGCGACAGCCTCTGGGGCCAACGTCCTGACTTTC
CSARTPPIATASGANVLTF
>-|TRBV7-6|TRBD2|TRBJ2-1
TGTGCCAGCAGCTTAGCGCAGGCTAGCGGGAGGTATGAGCAGTTCTTC
CASSLAQASGRYEQFF
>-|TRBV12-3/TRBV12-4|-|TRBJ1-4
TGTGCCAGCAGTTTAGGAGGGGTAAAACTGTTTTTT
CASSLGGVKLFF
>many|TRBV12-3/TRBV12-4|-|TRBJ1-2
TGTGCCAGCAGTGAGATTTGGGATCCCGATGGCTACACCTTC
CASSEIWDPDGYTF
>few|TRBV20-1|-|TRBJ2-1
TGCAGTGCCGCACCTTCAGGGTCGGAGGAGCAGTTCTTC
CSAAPSGSEEQFF
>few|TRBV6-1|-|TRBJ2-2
TGTGCCAGCTTCCCTCGATGGGACGGCGGGGAGCTGTTTTTT
CASFPRWDGGELFF
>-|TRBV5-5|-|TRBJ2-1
TGTGCCAGCAGCTTGCCCCTCAGAAGCTCCTACAATGAGCAGTTCTTC
CASSLPLRSSYNEQFF
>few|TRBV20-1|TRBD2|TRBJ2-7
TGCAGTTCCAGACTAGCGGGGAGGTACGAGCAGTACTTC
CSSRLAGRYEQYF
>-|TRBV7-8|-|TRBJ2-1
TGTGCCAGCAGCCTGGACTGGCCCGACAATGAGCAGTTCTTC
CASSLDWPDNEQFF
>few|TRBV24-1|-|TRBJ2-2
TGTGCCACATCGAAAGGGGCCAGCGCGAACACCGGGGAGCTGTTTTTT
CATSKGASANTGELFF
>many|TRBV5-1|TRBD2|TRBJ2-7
TGTGCCAGCAGCTTGGGACTAGCGGGAGCCTACGAGCAGTACTTC
CASSLGLAGAYEQYF
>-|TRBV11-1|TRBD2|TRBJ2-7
TGTGCCAGCAGCCCACACCTCCCGGGACTAGCGGGAGCCCGCGAGCAGTACTTC
CASSPHLPGLAGAREQYF
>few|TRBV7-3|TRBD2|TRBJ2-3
TGTGCCAGCAGCCTGATTAGCGGGGGAAGAGATACGCAGTATTTT
CASSLISGGRDTQYF
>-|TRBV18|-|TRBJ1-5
TGTGCCAGCTCACCCCCGACCCCGGGACAGCCCCAGCATTTT
CASSPPTPGQPQHF
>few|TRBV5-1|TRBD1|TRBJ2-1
TGCGCCAGCAGCTTCGGACAGGGTTTTGTCGGGGATTACAATGAGCAGTTCTTC
CASSFGQGFVGDYNEQFF
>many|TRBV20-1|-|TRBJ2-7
TGCAGTGCTAGTGGCCAGGGCTACGAGCAGTACTTC
CSASGQGYEQYF
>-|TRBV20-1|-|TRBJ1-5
TGCAGTGCTAGTATTGGGCAGGGTAGCAATCAGCCCCAGCATTTT
CSASIGQGSNQPQHF
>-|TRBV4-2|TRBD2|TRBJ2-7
TGTGCCAGCAGCCCTAGGGAAGCGGGACCCTACGAGCAGTACTTC
CASSPREAGPYEQYF